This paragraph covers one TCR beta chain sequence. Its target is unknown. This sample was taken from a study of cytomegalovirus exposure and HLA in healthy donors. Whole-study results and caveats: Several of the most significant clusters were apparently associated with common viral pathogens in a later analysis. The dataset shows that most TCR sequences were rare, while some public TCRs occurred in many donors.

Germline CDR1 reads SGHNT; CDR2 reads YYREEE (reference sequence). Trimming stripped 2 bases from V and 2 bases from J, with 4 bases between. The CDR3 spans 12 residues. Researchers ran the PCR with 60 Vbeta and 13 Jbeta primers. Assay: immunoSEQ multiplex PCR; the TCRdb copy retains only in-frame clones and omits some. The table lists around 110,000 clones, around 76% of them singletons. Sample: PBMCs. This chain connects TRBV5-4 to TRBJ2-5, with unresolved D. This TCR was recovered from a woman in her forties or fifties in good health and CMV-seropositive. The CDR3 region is CASSFTQETQYF. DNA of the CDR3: TGTGCCAGCAGCTTCACACAAGAGACCCAGTACTTC.